A selection of T cell receptor beta chains follows, all from one sample in a study of cytomegalovirus exposure and HLA in healthy donors. Using immunoSEQ multiplex PCR, the repertoire was profiled, and TCRdb retains in-frame clones only, with some absent. Of about 130,000 clones detected, roughly 70% appear once; the ten largest clones hold around 6.6%. Sample: PBMCs. Receptors originate from a man aged 35 to 55 in good health and CMV-seropositive. CDR3s include the opening cysteine and the closing phenylalanine or tryptophan. The D gene is left open where the match is weak. Only part of the rows carry a size: once, few, many, or a class if the clone is expanded.

clone_size cdr3_length j_call d_call v_call cdr3_aa cdr3_nt
NA 14 TRBJ1-2 TRBD1 TRBV27 CASRPVQGIYGYTF TGTGCCAGCAGACCCGTACAGGGGATCTATGGCTACACCTTC
NA 12 TRBJ1-2 NA TRBV10-3 CAISPGDYGYTF TGTGCCATCAGTCCCGGGGATTATGGCTACACCTTC
few 13 TRBJ1-2 TRBD1 TRBV5-8 CASSLAQGDGYTF TGTGCCAGCAGCTTGGCACAGGGGGATGGCTACACCTTC
few 13 TRBJ1-2 NA TRBV4-1 CASSQDSRVGYTF TGCGCCAGCAGCCAGGATAGCAGGGTTGGCTACACCTTC
few 15 TRBJ2-1 TRBD2 TRBV27 CASSLAALPYNEQFF TGTGCCAGCAGCCTAGCGGCTCTACCCTACAATGAGCAGTTCTTC
NA 15 TRBJ2-2 TRBD1 TRBV4-2 CASSQGTGNTGELFF TGTGCCAGCAGCCAAGGGACAGGAAACACCGGGGAGCTGTTTTTT
few 13 TRBJ2-1 NA TRBV7-2 CASSLVRGGEQFF TGTGCCAGCAGCTTAGTCCGGGGAGGTGAGCAGTTCTTC
NA 14 TRBJ1-2 TRBD1 TRBV19 CASSLEQGAYGYTF TGTGCCAGTAGCCTGGAACAGGGGGCGTATGGCTACACCTTC
NA 15 TRBJ1-4 NA TRBV28 CASSAPAGTLWKLFF TGTGCCAGCAGTGCACCCGCCGGGACACTTTGGAAACTGTTTTTT
NA 15 TRBJ2-7 NA TRBV5-1 CASSLSLSGIYEQYF TGCGCCAGCAGCTTGTCACTTTCGGGGATCTACGAGCAGTACTTC
NA 15 TRBJ2-1 TRBD2 TRBV7-9 CASSDIAGDYNEQFF TGTGCCAGCAGCGATATAGCGGGGGACTACAATGAGCAGTTCTTC
few 16 TRBJ1-4 NA TRBV5-1 CASSPRGHATNEKLFF TGCGCCAGCAGCCCCCGGGGACATGCAACTAATGAAAAACTGTTTTTT
NA 15 TRBJ2-2 NA TRBV28 CASHSTAGSTGELFF TGTGCCAGCCATTCCACCGCGGGGAGCACCGGGGAGCTGTTTTTT
NA 14 TRBJ2-1 TRBD2 TRBV2 CASSELTRGDEQFF TGTGCCAGCAGTGAATTGACGCGGGGGGATGAGCAGTTCTTC
NA 15 TRBJ1-2 NA TRBV2 CASSPGARINYGYTF TGTGCCAGCAGCCCAGGCGCCAGGATTAACTATGGCTACACCTTC
NA 15 TRBJ1-1 TRBD1 TRBV13 CASSLGGRGDTEAFF TGTGCCAGCAGCTTAGGCGGCAGGGGGGACACTGAAGCTTTCTTT
NA 13 TRBJ1-3 NA TRBV19 CASRRVAGNTIYF TGTGCCAGTAGACGAGTCGCGGGAAACACCATATATTTT
NA 14 TRBJ1-2 NA TRBV7-6 CASSLDKGYNGYTF TGTGCCAGCAGCTTAGATAAGGGGTACAATGGCTACACCTTC
NA 15 TRBJ1-2 TRBD1 TRBV7-2 CASSSQADRVDGYTF TGTGCCAGCAGCTCCCAAGCAGACAGGGTGGATGGCTACACCTTC
NA 12 TRBJ2-5 NA TRBV5-4 CAVAGAGETQYF TGTGCGGTCGCGGGGGCGGGGGAGACCCAGTACTTC
NA 15 TRBJ2-2 TRBD2 TRBV27 CASSLAGGQSGELFF TGTGCCAGCAGTTTGGCGGGGGGGCAGAGCGGGGAGCTGTTTTTT
NA 14 TRBJ1-2 TRBD1 TRBV10-2 CASSVQGFDYGYTF TGCGCCAGCAGTGTACAGGGGTTTGACTATGGCTACACCTTC
NA 16 TRBJ1-3 TRBD1 TRBV14 CASSLRQGGSGNTIYF TGTGCCAGCAGCTTACGACAGGGGGGCTCTGGAAACACCATATATTTT
NA 15 TRBJ1-5 NA TRBV13 CASSLGFRGNQPQHF TGTGCCAGCAGCTTAGGATTCAGGGGTAATCAGCCCCAGCATTTT
NA 10 TRBJ2-5 NA TRBV29-1 CSVYGETQYF TGCAGCGTTTACGGGGAGACCCAGTACTTC
NA 13 TRBJ1-1 NA TRBV9 CASSVAGNTEAFF TGTGCCAGCAGCGTAGCGGGGAACACTGAAGCTTTCTTT
NA 16 TRBJ1-5 TRBD1 TRBV19 CASSLPTGVTNQPQHF TGTGCCAGTAGTCTACCGACAGGGGTAACCAATCAGCCCCAGCATTTT
few 17 TRBJ2-5 TRBD1 TRBV5-1 CASRSDRGDRHQETQYF TGCGCCAGCAGATCTGACAGGGGGGATCGCCACCAAGAGACCCAGTACTTC
NA 15 TRBJ2-5 TRBD2 TRBV9 CASSTGTSGLGTQYF TGTGCCAGCAGCACCGGGACTAGCGGGTTGGGAACCCAGTACTTC
NA 14 TRBJ2-2 NA TRBV6-6 CASEKGQGTGELFF TGTGCCAGCGAAAAGGGTCAGGGCACCGGGGAGCTGTTTTTT
NA 14 TRBJ2-7 NA TRBV6-1 CASSNGRLSYEQYF TGTGCCAGCAGTAACGGGAGACTATCCTACGAGCAGTACTTC
NA 15 TRBJ2-7 TRBD1 TRBV10-2 CASSLTGQAFYEQYF TGCGCCAGCAGTCTTACGGGACAGGCATTCTACGAGCAGTACTTC
NA 15 TRBJ1-2 NA TRBV7-6 CASSLAERGNYGYTF TGTGCCAGCAGCTTAGCCGAGAGAGGAAACTATGGCTACACCTTC
NA 15 TRBJ2-2 TRBD1 TRBV6-4 CASSDSTGDTGELFF TGTGCCAGCAGTGACTCGACAGGGGACACCGGGGAGCTGTTTTTT
NA 16 TRBJ2-1 TRBD2 TRBV28 CASSLGLAGAHNEQFF TGTGCCAGCAGTCTGGGACTAGCGGGAGCCCACAATGAGCAGTTCTTC
few 13 TRBJ2-1 TRBD1 TRBV2 CASRQGVGNEQFF TGTGCCAGCAGACAGGGGGTTGGCAATGAGCAGTTCTTC
NA 13 TRBJ2-2 NA TRBV6-5 CASSYTGTGELFF TGTGCCAGCAGTTACACAGGGACCGGGGAGCTGTTTTTT